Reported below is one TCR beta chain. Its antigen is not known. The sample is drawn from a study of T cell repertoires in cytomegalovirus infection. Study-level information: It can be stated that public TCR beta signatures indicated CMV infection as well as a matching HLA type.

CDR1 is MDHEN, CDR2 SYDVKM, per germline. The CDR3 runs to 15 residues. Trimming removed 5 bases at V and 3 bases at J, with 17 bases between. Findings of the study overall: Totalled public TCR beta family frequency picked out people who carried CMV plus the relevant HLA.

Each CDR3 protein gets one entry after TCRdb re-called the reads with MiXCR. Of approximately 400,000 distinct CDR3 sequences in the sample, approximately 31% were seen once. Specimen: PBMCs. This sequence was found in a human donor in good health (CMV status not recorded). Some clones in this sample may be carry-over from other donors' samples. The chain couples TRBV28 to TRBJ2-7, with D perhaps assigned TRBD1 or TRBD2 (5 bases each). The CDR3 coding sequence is TGTGCCAGCAGTCCAACCGGGACCTCAAGCTACGAGCAGTACTTC. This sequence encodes CASSPTGTSSYEQYF. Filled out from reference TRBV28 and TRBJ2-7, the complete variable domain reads DVKVTQSSRYLVKRTGEKVFLECVQDMDHENMFWYRQDPGLGLRLIYFSYDVKMKEKGDIPEGYSVSREKKERFSLILESASTNQTSMYLCASSPTGTSSYEQYFGPGTRLTVT.